One and the same sample provided the 4 T cell receptor beta chains below, sequenced in a study of human T cells and chemical hapten exposure. TCRdb itself ran the RACE reads through MiXCR, one entry per CDR3 protein. The repertoire holds just under 350,000 distinct CDR3 sequences, with 6% to 8.5% as singletons. As for time point: patch test 1, 2 weeks after DPC sensitization. Treatment given: therapeutic diphenylcyclopropenone sensitization with weekly scalp DPC. Specimen: whole blood, collected in connection with sensitization to the hapten diphenylcyclopropenone (DPC). The receptors here all came from a woman aged 18-29 years with alopecia areata. Some clones in this sample may be carry-over from other donors' samples.

Only a few counts were recorded for this clonotype. The gene calls are TRBV6-2 or TRBV6-3 and TRBJ1-2; D is ambiguous. Deletions cut 2 bases from V and 7 bases from J, with 26 bases between. The CDR3 covers 18 residues. Germline V CDR1 and CDR2: MNHEY, SVGEGT. Here the CDR3 DNA reads TGTGCCAGCAGTTACAAGTCCGATGGGCAGGATTTACGCGGTGGCTACACCTTC. Encoded protein: CASSYKSDGQDLRGGYTF.

In DNA, the CDR3 is TGTGCCAGCAGATCCTCACGGGGGGCCGGTGAAAAACTGTTTTTT. Translation: CASRSSRGAGEKLFF. This chain links TRBV7-9 with TRBJ1-4, with TRBD1 as a possible D gene (6 bases). The ends were cut back, 6 bases at V and 7 bases at J, with 18 bases in the middle. CDR1 and CDR2 (germline): SEHNR, FQNEAQ (reference sequence). The CDR3 runs to 15 residues.

This clonotype has a count of ten or more. The chain carries TRBV20-1 and TRBJ2-1, with D possibly being TRBD2 (6 bases). CDR3 length: 15 residues. The germline V and J ends were trimmed by 0 bases and 8 bases, with 17 bases remaining between them. Per germline, CDR1 DFQATT and CDR2 SNEGSKA (reference sequence). DNA of the CDR3: TGCAGTGCTAGAGAGGACTATGATTCCTTCGATGAGCAGTTCTTC. Residues: CSAREDYDSFDEQFF.

V gene TRBV6-1 combines with J gene TRBJ1-6; D remains ambiguous. The V end lost 3 bases, the J end lost 1 base, and 19 bases lay between the germline ends. The CDR3 covers 19 residues. Germline V CDR1 and CDR2: MNHNS, SASEGT. CDR3 amino acids: CASSDPPDHARSYNSPLHF. The CDR3 bases are TGTGCCAGCAGTGATCCGCCGGACCATGCGAGGTCCTATAATTCACCCCTCCACTTT.